These 13 T cell receptor beta chains were all obtained from the same sample, sequenced in a study of ipilimumab plus nivolumab after autologous stem cell transplantation. The repertoire was sequenced with immunoSEQ multiplex PCR; TCRdb's copy has only in-frame clones and lacks some. Of about 40,000 clones listed, almost 95% are singletons. The sample here was PBMCs, taken in a trial of ipilimumab plus nivolumab as post-transplant consolidation. All receptors derive from a male donor with multiple myeloma.

This sequence joins TRBV7-2 and TRBJ2-2; D is possibly TRBD1 (6 bases). Looked up from germline, CDR1 is SGHTA and CDR2 is FQGNSA. The V end was cut by 1 base, the J end by 0 bases, with 9 bases between. This CDR3 contains 16 residues. The CDR3 sequence is CASSLVAGANTGELFF. Here the CDR3 DNA reads TGTGCCAGCAGCTTAGTTGCAGGGGCGAACACCGGGGAGCTGTTTTTT.

This clone showed up just a few times. The V call is TRBV18, the J call TRBJ2-1, with 8 bases matching TRBD2. The germline V gene encodes CDR1 KGHSH and CDR2 LQKENI. The CDR3 has 14 amino acids. V trimming: 0 bases; J trimming: 13 bases; junction bases outside the gene matches: 8. In DNA form, the CDR3 reads TGTGCCAGCTCACCACCGAGCGGGAGTGGGAATCAGTTCTTC. Amino acid sequence: CASSPPSGSGNQFF. Filled out from reference TRBV18 and TRBJ2-1, the complete variable domain reads NAGVMQNPRHLVRRRGQEARLRCSPMKGHSHVYWYRQLPEEGLKFMVYLQKENIIDESGMPKERFSAEFPKEGPSILRIQQVVRGDSAAYFCASSPPSGSGNQFFGPGTRLTVL.

The genes are TRBV28 and TRBJ1-6; TRBD1 matches 8 bases. This CDR3 region has 14 residues. Trimming at V came to 5 bases and at J to 7 bases, leaving 4 bases not matched to a gene. Germline V gives CDR1 MDHEN, CDR2 SYDVKM. Written as DNA, the CDR3 is TGTGCCAGCAGTCCGGGACAGGCCAATTCACCCCTCCACTTT. Translating it yields CASSPGQANSPLHF.

The gene calls are TRBV7-9 and TRBJ1-2, with 10 positions matching TRBD1. Germline CDR1 is SEHNR and CDR2 is FQNEAQ (reference sequence). This CDR3 contains 13 residues. V was pared by 4 bases and J by 5 bases, with 1 base of the junction left unmatched. The chain's CDR3 is CASSSGQGYGYTF. DNA for the CDR3: TGTGCCAGCAGCTCGGGACAGGGGTATGGCTACACCTTC.

The chain has TRBV27 and TRBJ2-1; TRBD2 might be the D (5 bases). CDR1 is MNHEY and CDR2 is SMNVEV in the germline V gene (reference sequence). The CDR3 has 14 amino acids. Trimming removed 5 bases at V and 4 bases at J, with 12 bases between. CDR3 amino acids: CASSNSAPYNEQFF. As DNA, the CDR3 is TGTGCCAGCAGTAATAGCGCCCCTTACAATGAGCAGTTCTTC.

The sample holds a few counts of this clone. The chain recombines TRBV2 with TRBJ1-2, with 11 bases lining up with TRBD1. Germline assignment: CDR1 SNHLY and CDR2 FYNNEI. The V gene end was trimmed by 6 bases and the J gene end by 8 bases; junction bases not matched to a gene: 14. The CDR3 has 16 residues. CDR3 DNA: TGTGCCAGCAGACGCACCGGGACAGGGGGATCTATGGGCTACACCTTC. It codes for CASRRTGTGGSMGYTF. Together with reference TRBV2 and TRBJ1-2, the CDR3 gives the full variable domain: EPEVTQTPSHQVTQMGQEVILRCVPISNHLYFYWYRQILGQKVEFLVSFYNNEISEKSEIFDDQFSVERPDGSNFTLKIRSTKLEDSAMYFCASRRTGTGGSMGYTFGSGTRLTVV.

Only one count was recorded for this clone. The J gene is TRBJ2-3, the V gene TRBV4-2; D ambiguous. In germline, CDR1 is LGHNA, CDR2 YNFKEQ. There are 16 residues in the CDR3. Deletions cut 1 base from V and 0 bases from J, with 11 bases between. In DNA, the CDR3 is TGTGCCAGCAGCCAAGTTCGCGGAGAGAGCACAGATACGCAGTATTTT. Its translation: CASSQVRGESTDTQYF.

This chain connects TRBV28 to TRBJ1-1; 7 bases map to TRBD1. Germline loops: CDR1 MDHEN, CDR2 SYDVKM. The CDR3 contains 15 residues. V was pared by 2 bases and J by 4 bases, with 7 bases of the junction left unmatched. The CDR3 nucleotides read TGTGCCAGCAGTTTAGCGTCAGGGGGGCGCACTGAAGCTTTCTTT. As protein: CASSLASGGRTEAFF.

The V call is TRBV19, the J call TRBJ1-1, with a tentative D call TRBD1 (6 bases). The CDR3 runs to 12 residues. Germline lookup yields CDR1 LNHDA and CDR2 SQIVND (reference sequence). The V and J ends lost 9 bases and 6 bases respectively, with 14 bases between them. CDR3 sequence reads: CASGRQDPEAFF. CDR3 nucleotides: TGTGCCAGCGGAAGACAGGATCCTGAAGCTTTCTTT.

The J gene is TRBJ2-1, the V gene TRBV5-1; D gene uncertain. Trimming shortened V by 3 bases and J by 2 bases, and 12 bases separated the two germline ends. The CDR3 totals 15 residues. Germline lookup yields CDR1 SGHRS and CDR2 YFSETQ. CDR3 amino acids: CASSSERQTYNEQFF. The CDR3 nucleotides are TGCGCCAGCAGCTCAGAGAGACAAACCTACAATGAGCAGTTCTTC.

In its sample, this clone was seen once. The DNA for the CDR3 is TGTGCCAGCAGCTTAGGACCCATCAGGGGGAACCGCCACGAGCAGTACTTC. This gives the protein CASSLGPIRGNRHEQYF. The chain carries TRBV7-2 and TRBJ2-7; TRBD1 agrees at 7 bases. Trimming took 1 base from V and 5 from J; bases not matched to a gene: 14. From germline, CDR1 is SGHTA and CDR2 FQGNSA. The CDR3 loop spans 17 amino acids.

This clone occurred a few times. The chain carries TRBV11-2 and TRBJ2-7; 11 bases align to TRBD2. The V and J ends lost 0 bases and 0 bases, in that order; junction bases with no gene match: 4. This CDR3 spans 17 amino acids. Germline lookup yields CDR1 SGHAT and CDR2 FQNNGV. The CDR3 sequence: CASSLDTSGSGSYEQYF. For the CDR3, the DNA is TGTGCCAGCAGCTTAGATACTAGCGGGAGTGGCTCCTACGAGCAGTACTTC.

This rearrangement joins TRBV28 to TRBJ1-6; the D gene is possibly TRBD1 (5 bases). Germline V CDR1 and CDR2: MDHEN, SYDVKM. The CDR3 length is 14 residues. The V end lost 8 bases, the J end lost 0 bases, and 8 bases lay between the germline ends. CDR3 DNA: TGTGCCAGCCTCAGGGACTCCTATAATTCACCCCTCCACTTT. Its protein is CASLRDSYNSPLHF.